Sequencing of this T cell receptor beta chain was carried out in a study of blood T cell repertoires in COVID-19. Study as a whole: Sites across the United States, Italy and Spain contributed samples from acute and convalescent COVID-19. PBMCs, B-cell-depleted T cells, or T cells were the source of the cDNA or gDNA that made up the material.

CDR3 length: 15 residues. The J segment lost 2 bases and the V segment lost 6 bases, leaving 3 bases of the junction unmatched. Germline V CDR1 and CDR2: MDHEN, SYDVKM. Clones were read by immunoSEQ multiplex PCR, and TCRdb kept only the in-frame ones, dropping some. In the table there are about 200,000 clones, over 70% of which are singletons. This receptor was taken from a woman between 70 and 85 years old with acute or convalescent COVID-19. V is TRBV28 and J is TRBJ2-5; 13 bases match TRBD2. Sequencing was carried out using peripheral blood. CDR3 in amino acids: CASSLGLAGQETQYF. The CDR3 DNA reads as TGTGCCAGCAGCCTGGGACTAGCGGGACAAGAGACCCAGTACTTC.